This T cell receptor beta chain was sequenced for a study of type 1 and type 2 diabetes patients. Study-level information: Magnetic bead positive selection isolated CD4+ or CD8+ T cells from PBMCs.

PCR was run on genomic DNA. The TCR beta CDR3 region was amplified using 30 forward and 13 reverse primers. TCRdb re-called the multiplex PCR reads through MiXCR, storing one row per CDR3 protein. Here the sample spans about 270,000 distinct CDR3 sequences, roughly 44% being singletons. Anyone with other autoimmune disease or infection in the prior four weeks was excluded. This CDR3 region has 15 residues. V was trimmed by 1 base and J by 0 bases, leaving 9 bases between them. CDR1 is SSHAT, CDR2 FNYEAQ, per germline (reference sequence). This clonotype was seen more than once but under ten times. The chain joins TRBV7-7 to TRBJ2-5; D call uncertain. The sequencing input was peripheral blood mononuclear cells (PBMCs). The receptor comes from a man between 18 and 29 years old with type 2 diabetes. CDR3 residues: CASSLGHPYQETQYF. The CDR3 nucleotides read TGTGCCAGCAGCTTAGGCCACCCGTACCAAGAGACCCAGTACTTC.